This TCR beta chain is drawn from a study of CD4+ T cells in melanoma (dated by TCRdb to 2022 to 2024). About the investigation overall: The study investigated neoantigen-specific CD4+ T cells in human melanoma.

Receptor amplification or capture employed the immunoSEQ multiplex PCR assay. This immuneACCESS table, as held by TCRdb, lists in-frame sequences with V and J called but not all clones. Of the missing ones, under half trace to an unresolved V gene in checked studies; the others have no known cause. Counted in this sample were some 110,000 clones; around 92% of them appeared once. 3.3% of the sample is taken by the ten largest. The donors were people with melanoma. Details on this clone: Its recognized antigen is unknown. No much larger clone is present one base from it, and per-base qualities are unavailable.

Via the germline V gene (reference sequence), CDR1 is MNHNY and CDR2 SVGAGI. The CDR3 goes from the cysteine to the phenylalanine over 13 residues. This entry keeps only the CDR3 DNA: 39 bases, framed from base 1. The junction shows trimming of 2 bases on V and 5 bases on J, plus 9 bases between the germline ends. Summary of the overall study and its limitations: Neoantigen-specific CD4+ T cells in melanoma were reported to show diverse differentiation states. Neoantigen-specific CD4+ T cells were reported to be correlated with the function of CD8+ T cells, macrophages and B cells.

The source material was peripheral blood. The source is a human donor with melanoma. The sequence joins TRBV6-6 to TRBJ2-5, with no confidently assigned D gene. Read as DNA, the sequence is TGTGCCAGCAGTTACCTCTTTAGGGAGACCCAGTACTTC. This gives the protein CASSYLFRETQYF.